This T cell receptor (beta chain) is drawn from a study of regulatory T cells in long-lasting Graves disease. Whole-study context: Persistent cases were those of Graves' disease that involved over 5 years of antithyroid drugs with positive TSH receptor antibodies.

Time point in this sample: persistent/refractory GD, antithyroid drugs over 5 years with positive TRAb. Researchers made the TCR library from RNA that was extracted from PBMCs. In its sample, this clonotype was seen many times. Its antigen is not identified. Relying on iRepertoire HTBI primers and Arm-PCR of CDR3 regions, the team built TCR beta libraries. TCRdb re-analysed the multiplex PCR reads in MiXCR, keeping a single row per CDR3 protein. The repertoire includes 350,000 to 500,000 distinct CDR3 sequences, roughly a fifth of them detected once, and approximately 14% sits in the top ten. Study observations and caveats: Repertoires from persistent disease leaned toward TRBV28, TRBJ1-2 and TRBJ2-5.

The germline CDR1 and CDR2 sequences are MDHEN and SYDVKM. V was trimmed by 6 bases and J by 2 bases, leaving 14 bases between them. CDR3 length: 15 residues. This rearrangement joins TRBV28 to TRBJ1-5; weak D call: TRBD1 (6 bases). Sequenced here: peripheral blood mononuclear cells (PBMCs), sampled when the disease was refractory, from a patient treated with antithyroid drugs. The clonotype originates from a female donor with Graves disease. CDR3 loop: CASSLRGSGNQPQHF. CDR3 sequence (DNA): TGTGCCAGCAGCCTCAGGGGCTCGGGCAATCAGCCCCAGCATTTT.